This T cell receptor (beta chain) originates from a study of response to subunit inactivated influenza vaccine. Study-wide points: It was suggested by the authors that few new T cells are recruited by each seasonal influenza vaccination.

TCRdb re-called the RT-PCR reads with MiXCR, one entry per CDR3 protein. The data show 610,000 or so distinct CDR3 sequences, 12% to 15% seen once. Worth noting for this clonotype: The antigen is not known.

The sequencing here drew on PBMCs from blood, taken about 11 days after vaccination. This TCR was sampled from a man aged 45-65 years who received an inactivated influenza vaccine.

CDR3 in amino acids: CAWSVYSTGELFF. For the CDR3, the DNA is TGTGCCTGGAGTGTATACTCAACCGGGGAGCTGTTTTTT. J is TRBJ2-2 and V is TRBV30; D gene unclear. The germline V gene has CDR1 GTSNPN and CDR2 SVGIG (reference sequence). There are 13 residues in the CDR3. V shed 0 bases and J shed 5 bases, with 7 bases lying between them.